Detailed here is one TCR beta chain. This sample was included in a study of blood T cell repertoires in COVID-19. The J segment lost 3 bases and the V segment lost 1 base, leaving 11 bases of the junction unmatched. The germline gives CDR1 SGHTA, CDR2 FQGNSA. The CDR3 totals 17 residues. Clones were read by immunoSEQ multiplex PCR, and TCRdb kept only the in-frame ones, dropping some. The sample contains over 150,000 clones, about four fifths of which appear only once. The clonotype comes from a man between 35 and 55 years old who had recovered from COVID-19. The chain joins TRBV7-2 to TRBJ2-7; 8 bases map to TRBD1. The specimen was PBMCs or T cells enriched from blood (not recorded which). CDR3 loop: CASSLGPGGVYGYEQYF. CDR3 bases: TGTGCCAGCAGCTTAGGCCCAGGGGGCGTATATGGCTACGAGCAGTACTTC.